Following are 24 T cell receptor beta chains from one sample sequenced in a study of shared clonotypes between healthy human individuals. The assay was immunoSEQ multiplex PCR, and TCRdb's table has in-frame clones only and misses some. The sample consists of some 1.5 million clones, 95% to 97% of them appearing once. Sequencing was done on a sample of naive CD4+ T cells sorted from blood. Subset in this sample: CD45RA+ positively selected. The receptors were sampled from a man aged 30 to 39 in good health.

CDR3 bases: TGTGCCAGCAGTGCATCGAACACCGGGGAGCTGTTTTTT. The encoded protein is CASSASNTGELFF. The chain has TRBV2 and TRBJ2-2; D not resolved. Trimming left V 4 bases short and J 0 bases short, with 3 bases between. The germline V gene has CDR1 SNHLY and CDR2 FYNNEI. This CDR3 region has 13 residues.

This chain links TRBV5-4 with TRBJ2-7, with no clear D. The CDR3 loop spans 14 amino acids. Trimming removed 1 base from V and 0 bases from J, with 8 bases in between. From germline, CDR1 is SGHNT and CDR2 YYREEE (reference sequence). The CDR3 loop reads CASSLLGSSYEQYF. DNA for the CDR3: TGTGCCAGCAGCTTGCTGGGTAGCTCCTACGAGCAGTACTTC.

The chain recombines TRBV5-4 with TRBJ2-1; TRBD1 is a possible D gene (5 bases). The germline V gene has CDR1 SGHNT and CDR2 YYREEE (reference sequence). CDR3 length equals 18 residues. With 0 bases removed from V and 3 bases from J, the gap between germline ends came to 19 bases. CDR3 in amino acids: CASSLGLFRARGYNEQFF. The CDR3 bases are TGTGCCAGCAGCTTGGGTCTATTCAGGGCAAGGGGCTACAATGAGCAGTTCTTC.

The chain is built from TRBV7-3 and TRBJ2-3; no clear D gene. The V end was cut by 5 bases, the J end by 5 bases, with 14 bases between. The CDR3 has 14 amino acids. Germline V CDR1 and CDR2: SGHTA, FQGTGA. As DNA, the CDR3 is TGTGCCAGCAGCCCCGGTAGGGCCGGAGATACGCAGTATTTT. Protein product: CASSPGRAGDTQYF. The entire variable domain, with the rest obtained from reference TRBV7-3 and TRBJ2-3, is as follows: GAGVSQTPSNKVTEKGKYVELRCDPISGHTALYWYRQSLGQGPEFLIYFQGTGAADDSGLPNDRFFAVRPEGSVSTLKIQRTERGDSAVYLCASSPGRAGDTQYFGPGTRLTVL.

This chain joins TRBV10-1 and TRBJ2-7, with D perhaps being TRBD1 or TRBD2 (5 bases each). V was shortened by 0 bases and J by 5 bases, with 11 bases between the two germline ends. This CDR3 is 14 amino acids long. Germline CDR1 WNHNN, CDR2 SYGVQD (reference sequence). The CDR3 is CASSESRGRDEQYF. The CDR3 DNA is TGCGCCAGCAGTGAGTCGAGGGGTCGGGACGAGCAGTACTTC.

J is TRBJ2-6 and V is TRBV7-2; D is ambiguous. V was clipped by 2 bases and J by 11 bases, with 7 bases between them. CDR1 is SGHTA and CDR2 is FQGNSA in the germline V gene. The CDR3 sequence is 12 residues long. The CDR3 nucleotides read TGTGCCAGCAGCTTAACCCCCCACGTCCTGACTTTC. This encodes CASSLTPHVLTF.

In nucleotides, the CDR3 is TGTGCCAGCCTCATAGGACAGGGAGGGACAGATACGCAGTATTTT. Residues: CASLIGQGGTDTQYF. The V gene is TRBV7-2, the J gene TRBJ2-3, with D possibly matching TRBD1 (8 bases). The V gene lost 8 bases and the J gene lost 3 bases, with 18 bases spanning the gap. The length of the CDR3 is 15 residues. Germline CDR1 reads SGHTA; CDR2 reads FQGNSA.

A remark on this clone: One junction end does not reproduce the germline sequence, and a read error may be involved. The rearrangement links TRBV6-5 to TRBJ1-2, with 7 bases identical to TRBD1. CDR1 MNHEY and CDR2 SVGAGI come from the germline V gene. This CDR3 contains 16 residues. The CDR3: CASSNSRRGFNYGYTF. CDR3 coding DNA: TGTGCCAGCAGTAACTCACGCAGGGGGTTCAACTATGGCTACACCTTC.

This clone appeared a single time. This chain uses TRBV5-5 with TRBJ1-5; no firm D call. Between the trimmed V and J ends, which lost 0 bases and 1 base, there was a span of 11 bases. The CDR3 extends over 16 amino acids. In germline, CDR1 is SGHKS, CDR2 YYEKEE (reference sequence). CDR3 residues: CASSLGGVRSNQPQHF. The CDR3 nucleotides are TGTGCCAGCAGCTTGGGAGGTGTTAGGAGCAATCAGCCCCAGCATTTT. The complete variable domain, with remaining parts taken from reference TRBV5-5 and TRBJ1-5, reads DAGVTQSPTHLIKTRGQQVTLRCSPISGHKSVSWYQQVLGQGPQFIFQYYEKEERGRGNFPDRFSARQFPNYSSELNVNALLLGDSALYLCASSLGGVRSNQPQHFGDGTRLSIL.

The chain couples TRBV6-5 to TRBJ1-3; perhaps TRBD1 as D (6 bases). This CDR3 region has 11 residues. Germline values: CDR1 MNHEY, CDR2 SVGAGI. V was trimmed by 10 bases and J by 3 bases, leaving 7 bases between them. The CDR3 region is CATRGGNTIYF. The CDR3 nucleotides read TGTGCCACCAGGGGTGGAAACACCATATATTTT.

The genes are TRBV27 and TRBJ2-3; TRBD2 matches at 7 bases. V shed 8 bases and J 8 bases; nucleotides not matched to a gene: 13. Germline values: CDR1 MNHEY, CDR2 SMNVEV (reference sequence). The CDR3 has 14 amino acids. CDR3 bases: TGTGCCAGCCGTTCCGGACTAGGGATAGGTACGCAGTATTTT. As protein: CASRSGLGIGTQYF.

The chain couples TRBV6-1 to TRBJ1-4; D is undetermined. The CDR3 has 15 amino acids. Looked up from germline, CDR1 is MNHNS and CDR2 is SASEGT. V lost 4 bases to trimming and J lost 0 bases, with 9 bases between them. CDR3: CASSVQAATNEKLFF. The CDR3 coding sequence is TGTGCCAGCAGTGTGCAGGCTGCAACTAATGAAAAACTGTTTTTT.

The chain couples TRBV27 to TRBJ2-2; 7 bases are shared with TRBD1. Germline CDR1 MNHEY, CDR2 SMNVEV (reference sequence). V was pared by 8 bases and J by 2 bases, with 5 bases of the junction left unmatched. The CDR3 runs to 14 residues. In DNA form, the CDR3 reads TGTGCCAGCTCCAAGGGGGCTAACACCGGGGAGCTGTTTTTT. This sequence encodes CASSKGANTGELFF.

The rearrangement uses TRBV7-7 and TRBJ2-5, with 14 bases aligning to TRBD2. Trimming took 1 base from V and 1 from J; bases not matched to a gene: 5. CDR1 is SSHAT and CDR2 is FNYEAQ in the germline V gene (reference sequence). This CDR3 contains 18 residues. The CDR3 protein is CASSLGGLAGVSQETQYF. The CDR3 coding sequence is TGTGCCAGCAGCTTAGGGGGACTAGCGGGAGTTAGCCAAGAGACCCAGTACTTC.

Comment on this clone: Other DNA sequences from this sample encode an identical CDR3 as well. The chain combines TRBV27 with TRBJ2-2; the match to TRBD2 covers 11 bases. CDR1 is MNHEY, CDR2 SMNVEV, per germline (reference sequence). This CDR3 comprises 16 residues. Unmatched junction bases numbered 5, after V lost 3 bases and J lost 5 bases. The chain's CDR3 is CASSLLAGGGTGELFF. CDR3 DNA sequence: TGTGCCAGCAGTTTGCTAGCGGGAGGCGGAACCGGGGAGCTGTTTTTT.

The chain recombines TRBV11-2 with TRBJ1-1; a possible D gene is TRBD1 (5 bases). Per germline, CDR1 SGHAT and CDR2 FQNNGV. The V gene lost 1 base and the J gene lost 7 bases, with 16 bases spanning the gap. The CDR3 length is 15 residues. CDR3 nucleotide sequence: TGTGCCAGCAGCTTAGTTCCCCAGGGTATGATTGAAGCTTTCTTT. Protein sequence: CASSLVPQGMIEAFF.

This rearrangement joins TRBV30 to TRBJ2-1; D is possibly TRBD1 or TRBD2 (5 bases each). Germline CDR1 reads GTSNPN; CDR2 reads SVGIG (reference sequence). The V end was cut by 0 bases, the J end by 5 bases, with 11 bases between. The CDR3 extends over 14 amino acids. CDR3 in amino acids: CAWSVRLGDNEQFF. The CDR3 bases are TGTGCCTGGAGTGTACGGCTGGGGGACAATGAGCAGTTCTTC.

CDR3 sequence reads: CASSWYELAFF. The CDR3 nucleotides read TGTGCCAGCAGTTGGTACGAGTTGGCTTTCTTT. The chain is built from TRBV28 and TRBJ1-1, with D unclear. The CDR3 extends over 11 amino acids. Germline V gene sequence: CDR1 MDHEN, CDR2 SYDVKM. Between the trimmed V and J ends, which lost 4 bases and 11 bases, there was a span of 11 bases.

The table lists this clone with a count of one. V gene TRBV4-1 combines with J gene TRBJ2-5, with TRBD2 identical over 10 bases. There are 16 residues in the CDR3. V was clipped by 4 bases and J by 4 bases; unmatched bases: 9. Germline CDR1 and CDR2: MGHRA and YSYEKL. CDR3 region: CASSPGASGSGETQYF. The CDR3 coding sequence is TGCGCCAGCAGCCCTGGGGCTAGCGGGAGTGGAGAGACCCAGTACTTC.

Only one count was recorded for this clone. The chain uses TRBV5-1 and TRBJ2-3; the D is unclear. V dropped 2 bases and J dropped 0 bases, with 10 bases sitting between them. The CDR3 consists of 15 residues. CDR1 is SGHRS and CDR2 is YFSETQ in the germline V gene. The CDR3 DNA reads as TGCGCCAGCAGCTTTGTAGCCTCTAGCACAGATACGCAGTATTTT. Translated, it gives CASSFVASSTDTQYF. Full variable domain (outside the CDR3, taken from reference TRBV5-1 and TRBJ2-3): KAGVTQTPRYLIKTRGQQVTLSCSPISGHRSVSWYQQTPGQGLQFLFEYFSETQRNKGNFPGRFSGRQFSNSRSEMNVSTLELGDSALYLCASSFVASSTDTQYFGPGTRLTVL.

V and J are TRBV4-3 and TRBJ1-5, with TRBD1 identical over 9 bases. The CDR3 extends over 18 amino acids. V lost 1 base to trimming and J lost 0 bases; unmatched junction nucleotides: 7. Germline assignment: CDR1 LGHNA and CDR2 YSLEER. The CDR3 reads CASSQVWDRALSNQPQHF. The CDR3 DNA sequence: TGCGCCAGCAGCCAAGTCTGGGACAGGGCCCTTAGCAATCAGCCCCAGCATTTT.

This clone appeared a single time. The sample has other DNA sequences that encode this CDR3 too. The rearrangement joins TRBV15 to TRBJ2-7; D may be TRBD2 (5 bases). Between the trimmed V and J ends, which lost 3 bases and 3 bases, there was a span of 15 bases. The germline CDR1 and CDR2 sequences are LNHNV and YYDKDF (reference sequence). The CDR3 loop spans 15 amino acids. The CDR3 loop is CATSRGAGALYEQYF. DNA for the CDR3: TGTGCCACCAGCAGGGGAGCAGGAGCACTCTACGAGCAGTACTTC.

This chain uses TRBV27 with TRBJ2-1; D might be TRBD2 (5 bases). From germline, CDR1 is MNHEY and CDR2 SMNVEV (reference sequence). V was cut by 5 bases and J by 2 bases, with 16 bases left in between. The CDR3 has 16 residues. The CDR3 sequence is CASSGGPGRTYNEQFF. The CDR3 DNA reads TGTGCCAGCAGTGGAGGCCCGGGCCGGACCTACAATGAGCAGTTCTTC.

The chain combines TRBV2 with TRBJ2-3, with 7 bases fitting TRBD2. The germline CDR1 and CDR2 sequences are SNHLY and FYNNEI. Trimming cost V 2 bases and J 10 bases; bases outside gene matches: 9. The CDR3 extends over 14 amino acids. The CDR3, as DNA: TGTGCCAGCAGTGAATTTGCGGGAGAGATTCCGCAGTATTTT. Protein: CASSEFAGEIPQYF. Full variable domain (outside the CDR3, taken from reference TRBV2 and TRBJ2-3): EPEVTQTPSHQVTQMGQEVILRCVPISNHLYFYWYRQILGQKVEFLVSFYNNEISEKSEIFDDQFSVERPDGSNFTLKIRSTKLEDSAMYFCASSEFAGEIPQYFGPGTRLTVL.